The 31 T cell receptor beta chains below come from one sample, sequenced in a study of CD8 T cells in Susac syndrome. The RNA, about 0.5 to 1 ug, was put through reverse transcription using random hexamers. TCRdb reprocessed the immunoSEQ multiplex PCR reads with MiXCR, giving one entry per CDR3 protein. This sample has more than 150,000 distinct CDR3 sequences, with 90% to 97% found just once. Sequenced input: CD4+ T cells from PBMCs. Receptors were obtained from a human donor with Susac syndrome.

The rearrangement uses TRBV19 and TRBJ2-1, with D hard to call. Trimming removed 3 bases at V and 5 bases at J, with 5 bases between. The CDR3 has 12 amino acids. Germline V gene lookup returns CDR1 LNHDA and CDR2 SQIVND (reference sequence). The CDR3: CASSMNNNEQFF. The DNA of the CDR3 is TGTGCCAGTAGTATGAACAACAATGAGCAGTTCTTC.

CDR3 nucleotides: TGCAGCGTCCGGGACGCCGACGAGCAGTACGTC. This gives the protein CSVRDADEQYV. This chain links TRBV29-1 with TRBJ2-7; tentatively, D is TRBD1 or TRBD2 (5 bases each). This CDR3 region has 11 residues. Germline assignment: CDR1 SQVTM and CDR2 ANQGSEA. The V and J ends lost 6 bases and 5 bases respectively, with 11 bases between them.

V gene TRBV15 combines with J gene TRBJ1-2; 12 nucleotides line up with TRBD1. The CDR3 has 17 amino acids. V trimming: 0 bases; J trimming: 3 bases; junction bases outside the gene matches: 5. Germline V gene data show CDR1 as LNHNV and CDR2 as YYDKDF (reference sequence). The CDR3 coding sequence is TGTGCCACCAGCAGAGATGGGACAGGGGGCGAAGACTATGGCTACACCTTC. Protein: CATSRDGTGGEDYGYTF. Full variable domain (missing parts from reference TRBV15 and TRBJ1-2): DAMVIQNPRYQVTQFGKPVTLSCSQTLNHNVMYWYQQKSSQAPKLLFHYYDKDFNNEADTPDNFQSRRPNTSFCFLDIRSPGLGDTAMYLCATSRDGTGGEDYGYTFGSGTRLTVV.

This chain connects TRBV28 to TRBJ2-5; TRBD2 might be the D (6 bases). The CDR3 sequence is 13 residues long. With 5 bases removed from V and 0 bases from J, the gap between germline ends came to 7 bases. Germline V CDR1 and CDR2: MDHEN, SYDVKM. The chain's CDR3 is CASSGGNQETQYF. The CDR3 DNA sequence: TGTGCCAGCAGTGGCGGGAACCAAGAGACCCAGTACTTC.

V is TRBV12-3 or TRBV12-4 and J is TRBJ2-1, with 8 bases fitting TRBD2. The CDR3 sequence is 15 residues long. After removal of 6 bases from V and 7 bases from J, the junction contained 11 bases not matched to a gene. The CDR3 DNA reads TGTGCCAGCAGGTTAACGAGCGGGAGCCAGAATGAGCAGTTCTTC. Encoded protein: CASRLTSGSQNEQFF.

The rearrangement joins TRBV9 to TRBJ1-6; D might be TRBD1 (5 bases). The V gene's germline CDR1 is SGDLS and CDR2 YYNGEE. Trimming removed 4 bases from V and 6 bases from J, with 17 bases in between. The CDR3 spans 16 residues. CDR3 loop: CASSMYPRQPNSPLHF. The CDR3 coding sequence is TGTGCCAGCAGCATGTACCCTAGACAGCCTAATTCACCCCTCCACTTT.

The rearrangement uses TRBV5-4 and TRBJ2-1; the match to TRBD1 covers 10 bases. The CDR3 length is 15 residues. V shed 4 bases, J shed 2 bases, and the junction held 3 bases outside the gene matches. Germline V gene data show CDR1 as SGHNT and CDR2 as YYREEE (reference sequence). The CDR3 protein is CASSRDRGTYNEQFF. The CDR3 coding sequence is TGTGCCAGCAGCAGGGACAGGGGCACCTACAATGAGCAGTTCTTC.

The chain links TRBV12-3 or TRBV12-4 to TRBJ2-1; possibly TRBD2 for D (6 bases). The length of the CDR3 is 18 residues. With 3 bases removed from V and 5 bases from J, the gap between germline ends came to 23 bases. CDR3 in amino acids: CASSFVRGARPLNNEQFF. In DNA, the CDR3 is TGTGCCAGCAGTTTTGTCCGCGGGGCGCGACCCCTAAACAATGAGCAGTTCTTC.

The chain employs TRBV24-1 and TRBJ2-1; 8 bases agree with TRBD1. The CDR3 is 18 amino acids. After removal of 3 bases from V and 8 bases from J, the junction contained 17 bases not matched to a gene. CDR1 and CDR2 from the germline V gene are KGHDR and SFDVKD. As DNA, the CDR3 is TGTGCCACCAGTGATCCAAGACAGGGGACGTCCATCTGGGATGAGCAGTTCTTC. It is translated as CATSDPRQGTSIWDEQFF.

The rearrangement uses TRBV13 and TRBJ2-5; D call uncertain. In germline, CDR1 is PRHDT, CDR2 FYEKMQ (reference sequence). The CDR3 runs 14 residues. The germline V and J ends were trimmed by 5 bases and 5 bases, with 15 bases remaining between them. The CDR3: CASSISALGETQYF. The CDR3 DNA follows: TGTGCCAGCAGCATCAGCGCCCTGGGGGAGACCCAGTACTTC.

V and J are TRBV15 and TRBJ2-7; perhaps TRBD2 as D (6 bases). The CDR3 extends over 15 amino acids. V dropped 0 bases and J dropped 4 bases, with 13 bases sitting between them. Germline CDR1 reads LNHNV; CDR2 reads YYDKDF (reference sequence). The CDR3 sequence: CATSREGGSRYEQYF. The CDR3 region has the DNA TGTGCCACCAGCAGAGAAGGAGGGAGCAGGTACGAGCAGTACTTC.

The CDR3 bases are TGTGCCAGTAGTCCACCTGGGGACAGGGAGGCCGAGCAGTACTTC. Amino acid sequence: CASSPPGDREAEQYF. The chain combines TRBV19 with TRBJ2-7; TRBD1 matches at 9 bases. CDR1 and CDR2 (germline): LNHDA, SQIVND (reference sequence). CDR3 size: 15 residues. Trimming took 5 bases from V and 6 from J; bases not matched to a gene: 11.

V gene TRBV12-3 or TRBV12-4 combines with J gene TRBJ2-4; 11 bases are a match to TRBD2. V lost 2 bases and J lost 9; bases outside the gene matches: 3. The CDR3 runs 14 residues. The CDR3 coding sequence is TGTGCCAGCAGTTTAAGTAGCGGGGGGGTCATTCAGTACTTC. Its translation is CASSLSSGGVIQYF.

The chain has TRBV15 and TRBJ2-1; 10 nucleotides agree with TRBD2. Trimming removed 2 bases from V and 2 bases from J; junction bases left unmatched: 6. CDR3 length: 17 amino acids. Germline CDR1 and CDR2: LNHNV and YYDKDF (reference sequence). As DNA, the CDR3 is TGTGCCACCAGCAGAACCTCCGGGACTAGCGCCTACAATGAGCAGTTCTTC. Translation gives CATSRTSGTSAYNEQFF.

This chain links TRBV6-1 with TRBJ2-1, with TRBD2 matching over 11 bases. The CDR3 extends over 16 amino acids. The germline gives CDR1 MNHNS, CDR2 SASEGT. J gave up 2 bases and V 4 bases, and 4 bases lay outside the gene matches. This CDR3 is CASSGSGRGAYNEQFF. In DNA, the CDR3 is TGTGCCAGCAGTGGTAGCGGGAGGGGGGCCTACAATGAGCAGTTCTTC.

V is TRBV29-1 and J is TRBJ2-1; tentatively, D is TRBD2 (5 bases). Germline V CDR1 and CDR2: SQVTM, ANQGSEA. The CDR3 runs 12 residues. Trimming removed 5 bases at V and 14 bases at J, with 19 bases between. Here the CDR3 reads CSVSGPIEGEFF. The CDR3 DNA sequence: TGCAGCGTTAGCGGTCCAATCGAGGGAGAGTTCTTC.

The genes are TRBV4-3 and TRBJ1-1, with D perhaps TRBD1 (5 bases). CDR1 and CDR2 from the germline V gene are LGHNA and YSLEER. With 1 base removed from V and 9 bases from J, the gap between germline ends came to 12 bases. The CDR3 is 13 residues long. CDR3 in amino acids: CASSQARRDQAFF. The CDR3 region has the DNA TGCGCCAGCAGCCAAGCAAGGCGGGACCAAGCTTTCTTT.

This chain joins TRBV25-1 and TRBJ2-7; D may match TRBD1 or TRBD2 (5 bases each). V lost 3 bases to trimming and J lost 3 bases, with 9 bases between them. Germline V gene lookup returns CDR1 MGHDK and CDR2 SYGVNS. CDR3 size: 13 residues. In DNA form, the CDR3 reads TGTGCCAGCAGTGAGGTGGGACGCTACGAGCAGTACTTC. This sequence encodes CASSEVGRYEQYF.

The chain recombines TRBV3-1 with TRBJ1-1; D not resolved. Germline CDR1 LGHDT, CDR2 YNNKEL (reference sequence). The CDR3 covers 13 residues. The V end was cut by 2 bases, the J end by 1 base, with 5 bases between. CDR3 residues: CASSQNRNTEAFF. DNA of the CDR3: TGTGCCAGCAGCCAAAATCGGAACACTGAAGCTTTCTTT.

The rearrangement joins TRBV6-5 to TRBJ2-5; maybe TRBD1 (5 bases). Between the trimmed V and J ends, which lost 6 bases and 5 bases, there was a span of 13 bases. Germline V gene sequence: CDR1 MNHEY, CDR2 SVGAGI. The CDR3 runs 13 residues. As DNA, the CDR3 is TGTGCCAGCAGACCCGACAGCTCGGAGACCCAGTACTTC. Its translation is CASRPDSSETQYF.

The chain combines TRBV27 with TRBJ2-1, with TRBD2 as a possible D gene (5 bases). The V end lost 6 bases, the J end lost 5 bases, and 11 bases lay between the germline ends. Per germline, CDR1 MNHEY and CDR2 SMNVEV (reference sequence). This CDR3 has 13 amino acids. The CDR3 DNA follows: TGTGCCAGCAGCCCCTACGGGGACAATGAGCAGTTCTTC. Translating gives CASSPYGDNEQFF.

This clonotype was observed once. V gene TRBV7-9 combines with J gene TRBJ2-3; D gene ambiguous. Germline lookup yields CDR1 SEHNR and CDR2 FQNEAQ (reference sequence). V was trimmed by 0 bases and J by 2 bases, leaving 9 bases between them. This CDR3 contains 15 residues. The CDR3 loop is CASSLAGMSTDTQYF. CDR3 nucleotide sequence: TGTGCCAGCAGCTTAGCGGGGATGTCCACAGATACGCAGTATTTT. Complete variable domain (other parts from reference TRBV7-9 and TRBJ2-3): DTGVSQNPRHKITKRGQNVTFRCDPISEHNRLYWYRQTLGQGPEFLTYFQNEAQLEKSRLLSDRFSAERPKGSFSTLEIQRTEQGDSAMYLCASSLAGMSTDTQYFGPGTRLTVL.

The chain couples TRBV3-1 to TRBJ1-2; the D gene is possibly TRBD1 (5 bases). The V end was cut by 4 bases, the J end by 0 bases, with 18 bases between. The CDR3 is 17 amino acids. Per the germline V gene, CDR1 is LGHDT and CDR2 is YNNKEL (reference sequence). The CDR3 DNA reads TGTGCCAGCAGCCCGTGGGGACCTTTAACCTCTAACTATGGCTACACCTTC. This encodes CASSPWGPLTSNYGYTF. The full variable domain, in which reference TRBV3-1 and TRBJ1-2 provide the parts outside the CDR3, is DTAVSQTPKYLVTQMGNDKSIKCEQNLGHDTMYWYKQDSKKFLKIMFSYNNKELIINETVPNRFSPKSPDKAHLNLHINSLELGDSAVYFCASSPWGPLTSNYGYTFGSGTRLTVV.

The CDR3 DNA is TGTGCCTGGAGACCCAAGCCTGGGGCCCAGTACTTC. Translation gives CAWRPKPGAQYF. V gene TRBV30 combines with J gene TRBJ2-5, with D unresolved. Germline lookup yields CDR1 GTSNPN and CDR2 SVGIG (reference sequence). The V gene lost 3 bases and the J gene lost 9 bases, with 14 bases spanning the gap. CDR3 length: 12 residues.

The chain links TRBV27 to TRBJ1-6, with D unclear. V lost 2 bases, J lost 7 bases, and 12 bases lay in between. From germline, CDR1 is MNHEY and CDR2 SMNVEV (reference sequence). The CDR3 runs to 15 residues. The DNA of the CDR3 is TGTGCCAGCAGTTTAGGAGGAACAGCCAATTCACCCCTCCACTTT. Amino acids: CASSLGGTANSPLHF.

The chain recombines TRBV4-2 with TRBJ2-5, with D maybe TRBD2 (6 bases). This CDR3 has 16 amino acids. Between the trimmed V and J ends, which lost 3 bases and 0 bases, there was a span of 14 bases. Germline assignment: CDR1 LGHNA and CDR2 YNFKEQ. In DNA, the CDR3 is TGTGCCAGCAGCCAGACCCCCGGGGGTAACCAAGAGACCCAGTACTTC. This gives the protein CASSQTPGGNQETQYF.

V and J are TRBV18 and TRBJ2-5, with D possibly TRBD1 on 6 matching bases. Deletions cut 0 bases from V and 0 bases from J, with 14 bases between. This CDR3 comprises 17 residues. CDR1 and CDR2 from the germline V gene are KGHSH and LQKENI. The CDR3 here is CASSPPLDSWYQETQYF. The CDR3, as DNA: TGTGCCAGCTCACCACCTCTGGACAGCTGGTACCAAGAGACCCAGTACTTC.

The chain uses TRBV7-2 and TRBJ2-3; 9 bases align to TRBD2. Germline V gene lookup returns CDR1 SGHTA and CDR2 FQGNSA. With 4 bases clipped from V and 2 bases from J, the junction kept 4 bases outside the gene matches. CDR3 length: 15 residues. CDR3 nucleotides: TGTGCCAGCAGCTCACTAGCGGGTCCCACAGATACGCAGTATTTT. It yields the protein CASSSLAGPTDTQYF. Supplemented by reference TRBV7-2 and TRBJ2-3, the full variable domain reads GAGVSQSPSNKVTEKGKDVELRCDPISGHTALYWYRQSLGQGLEFLIYFQGNSAPDKSGLPSDRFSAERTGGSVSTLTIQRTQQEDSAVYLCASSSLAGPTDTQYFGPGTRLTVL.

CDR3 in amino acids: CASSTGLAGTYEQYV. CDR3 coding DNA: TGTGCCAGCAGTACCGGACTAGCGGGGACCTACGAGCAGTACGTC. This chain connects TRBV28 to TRBJ2-7, with TRBD2 matching 12 bases. The CDR3 extends over 15 amino acids. The V gene's germline CDR1 is MDHEN and CDR2 SYDVKM. With 5 bases clipped from V and 2 bases from J, the junction kept 4 bases outside the gene matches.

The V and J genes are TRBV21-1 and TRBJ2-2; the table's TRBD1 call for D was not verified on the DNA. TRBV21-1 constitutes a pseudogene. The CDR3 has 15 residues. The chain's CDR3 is CASSGRDGNTGELFF. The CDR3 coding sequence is TGTGCCAGCAGCGGACGGGACGGAAACACCGGGGAGCTGTTTTTT.

The CDR3 region has the DNA TGTGCCAGCAGAAAGGGTTTAGCGGGGGGAAACACCGGGGAGCTGTTTTTT. This codes for CASRKGLAGGNTGELFF. The chain recombines TRBV5-4 with TRBJ2-2, with 10 bases matching TRBD2. The CDR3 runs 17 residues. Germline CDR1 and CDR2: SGHNT and YYREEE (reference sequence). The trim removed 5 bases at V and 2 bases at J, leaving 9 bases unmatched. Filled out from reference TRBV5-4 and TRBJ2-2, the complete variable domain reads ETGVTQSPTHLIKTRGQQVTLRCSSQSGHNTVSWYQQALGQGPQFIFQYYREEENGRGNFPPRFSGLQFPNYSSELNVNALELDDSALYLCASRKGLAGGNTGELFFGEGSRLTVL.